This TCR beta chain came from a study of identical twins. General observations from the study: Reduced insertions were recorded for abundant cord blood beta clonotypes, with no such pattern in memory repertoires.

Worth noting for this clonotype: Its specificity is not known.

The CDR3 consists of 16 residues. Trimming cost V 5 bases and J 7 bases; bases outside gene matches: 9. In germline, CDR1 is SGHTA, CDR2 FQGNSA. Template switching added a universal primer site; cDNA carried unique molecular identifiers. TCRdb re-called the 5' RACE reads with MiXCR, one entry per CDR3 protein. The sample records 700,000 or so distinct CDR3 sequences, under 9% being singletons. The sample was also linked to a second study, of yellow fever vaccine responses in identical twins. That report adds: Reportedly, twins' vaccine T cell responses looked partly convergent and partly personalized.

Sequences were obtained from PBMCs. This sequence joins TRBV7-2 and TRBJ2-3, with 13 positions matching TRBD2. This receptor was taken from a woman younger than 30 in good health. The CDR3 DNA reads TGTGCCAGCAGCGACTGGACTAGCGGGAGTGGGAATACGCAGTATTTT. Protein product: CASSDWTSGSGNTQYF.